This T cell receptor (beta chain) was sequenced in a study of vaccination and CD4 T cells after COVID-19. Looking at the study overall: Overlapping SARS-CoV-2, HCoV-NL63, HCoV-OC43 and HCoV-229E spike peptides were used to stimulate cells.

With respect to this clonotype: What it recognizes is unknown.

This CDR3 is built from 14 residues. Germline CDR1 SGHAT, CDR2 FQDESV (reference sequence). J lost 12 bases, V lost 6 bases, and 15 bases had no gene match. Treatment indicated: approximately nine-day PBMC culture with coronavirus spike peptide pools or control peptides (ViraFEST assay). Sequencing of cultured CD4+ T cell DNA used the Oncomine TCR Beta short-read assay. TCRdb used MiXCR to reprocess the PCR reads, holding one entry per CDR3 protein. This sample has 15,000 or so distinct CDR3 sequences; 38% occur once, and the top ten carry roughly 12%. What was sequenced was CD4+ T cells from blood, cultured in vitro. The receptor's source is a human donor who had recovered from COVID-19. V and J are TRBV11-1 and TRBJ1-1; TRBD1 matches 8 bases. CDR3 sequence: CASRPQDRGGSSFF. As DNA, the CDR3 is TGTGCCAGCAGGCCACAAGACAGGGGCGGTAGTTCTTTCTTT.